One and the same sample provided the 9 T cell receptor beta chains below, sequenced in a study of blood T cell repertoires in COVID-19. Some clones are missing from TCRdb's copy, which holds only in-frame ones; the method was immunoSEQ multiplex PCR. The sample lists just under 95,000 clones, roughly 80% occurring once. Sequencing was done on a sample of peripheral blood. These receptors came from a human donor in a cohort sampled during active COVID-19.

The chain has TRBV3-1 (or the pseudogene TRBV3-2) and TRBJ2-1; D is ambiguous. Germline V gene data show CDR1 as LGHDT and CDR2 as YNNKEL (reference sequence). This CDR3 has 11 residues. V was trimmed by 4 bases and J by 10 bases, leaving 8 bases between them. The chain's CDR3 is CASSRQKEQFF. The CDR3 DNA is TGTGCCAGCAGCCGGCAGAAGGAGCAGTTCTTC.

A single count supports this clone. The chain employs TRBV7-9 and TRBJ1-2; D gene ambiguous. V dropped 2 bases and J dropped 3 bases, with 7 bases sitting between them. From germline, CDR1 is SEHNR and CDR2 FQNEAQ (reference sequence). The CDR3 totals 13 residues. The CDR3 region is CASSLWSDYGYTF. The CDR3 nucleotides are TGTGCCAGCAGCTTATGGTCAGACTATGGCTACACCTTC.

The chain employs TRBV4-2 and TRBJ1-1, with TRBD1 as a possible D gene (6 bases). Germline V lookup: CDR1 LGHNA, CDR2 YNFKEQ. V was clipped by 5 bases and J by 8 bases, with 18 bases between them. This CDR3 region has 14 residues. The CDR3 reads CASSTGGGQVEAFF. The CDR3 DNA is TGTGCCAGCAGCACCGGCGGGGGGCAGGTCGAAGCTTTCTTT.

The chain couples TRBV10-3 to TRBJ2-7; weak D call: TRBD2 (5 bases). The CDR3 spans 15 residues. Trimming removed 2 bases from V and 6 bases from J, with 17 bases in between. Germline V gene lookup returns CDR1 ENHRY and CDR2 SYGVKD. The CDR3 here is CAISEARASAGEQYF. The CDR3 region has the DNA TGTGCCATCAGTGAGGCCCGGGCCTCGGCGGGCGAGCAGTACTTC.

The chain couples TRBV7-6 to TRBJ1-1, with 9 positions matching TRBD1. Germline V CDR1 and CDR2: SGHVS, FNYEAQ. The ends lost 4 bases at V and 4 bases at J; junction bases unmatched: 1. This CDR3 spans 13 amino acids. CDR3 sequence reads: CASSSDRGTEAFF. The CDR3 DNA reads as TGTGCCAGCAGCTCGGACAGGGGCACTGAAGCTTTCTTT.

The table lists this clone with a few counts. The chain recombines TRBV29-1 with TRBJ1-1; the match to TRBD1 covers 8 bases. Germline trimming cut 6 bases from V and 1 base from J; bases unmatched to any gene: 1. The CDR3 contains 12 residues. CDR1 and CDR2 (germline): SQVTM, ANQGSEA. The CDR3 is CSVGQENTEAFF. For the CDR3, the DNA is TGCAGCGTGGGACAGGAGAACACTGAAGCTTTCTTT. Full variable domain (remainder filled in from reference TRBV29-1 and TRBJ1-1): SAVISQKPSRDICQRGTSLTIQCQVDSQVTMMFWYRQQPGQSLTLIATANQGSEATYESGFVIDKFPISRPNLTFSTLTVSNMSPEDSSIYLCSVGQENTEAFFGQGTRLTVV.

The V and J genes are TRBV9 and TRBJ1-2; TRBD1 aligns across 9 bases. The germline V gene encodes CDR1 SGDLS and CDR2 YYNGEE. This CDR3 region has 15 residues. Trimming took 2 bases from V and 2 from J; bases not matched to a gene: 4. The CDR3 nucleotides read TGTGCCAGCAGCGTGGGACAGGGTAACAACTATGGCTACACCTTC. Its translation is CASSVGQGNNYGYTF.

The rearrangement links TRBV6-4 to TRBJ1-6; no clear D. Per the germline V gene, CDR1 is MRHNA and CDR2 is SNTAGT. There are 15 residues in the CDR3. The ends were cut back, 0 bases at V and 6 bases at J, with 9 bases in the middle. The CDR3 reads CASSDSGRSNSPLHF. CDR3 in DNA: TGTGCCAGCAGTGACTCGGGCAGATCTAATTCACCCCTCCACTTT.

The gene calls are TRBV5-5 and TRBJ1-1; 9 positions match TRBD1. The junction had 5 bases not matched to a gene; V was cut back by 4 bases and J by 1 base. There are 15 residues in the CDR3. Per germline, CDR1 SGHKS and CDR2 YYEKEE (reference sequence). CDR3 nucleotides: TGTGCCAGCAGCGGGACAGGGAGTGGGAACACTGAAGCTTTCTTT. Translating it yields CASSGTGSGNTEAFF.